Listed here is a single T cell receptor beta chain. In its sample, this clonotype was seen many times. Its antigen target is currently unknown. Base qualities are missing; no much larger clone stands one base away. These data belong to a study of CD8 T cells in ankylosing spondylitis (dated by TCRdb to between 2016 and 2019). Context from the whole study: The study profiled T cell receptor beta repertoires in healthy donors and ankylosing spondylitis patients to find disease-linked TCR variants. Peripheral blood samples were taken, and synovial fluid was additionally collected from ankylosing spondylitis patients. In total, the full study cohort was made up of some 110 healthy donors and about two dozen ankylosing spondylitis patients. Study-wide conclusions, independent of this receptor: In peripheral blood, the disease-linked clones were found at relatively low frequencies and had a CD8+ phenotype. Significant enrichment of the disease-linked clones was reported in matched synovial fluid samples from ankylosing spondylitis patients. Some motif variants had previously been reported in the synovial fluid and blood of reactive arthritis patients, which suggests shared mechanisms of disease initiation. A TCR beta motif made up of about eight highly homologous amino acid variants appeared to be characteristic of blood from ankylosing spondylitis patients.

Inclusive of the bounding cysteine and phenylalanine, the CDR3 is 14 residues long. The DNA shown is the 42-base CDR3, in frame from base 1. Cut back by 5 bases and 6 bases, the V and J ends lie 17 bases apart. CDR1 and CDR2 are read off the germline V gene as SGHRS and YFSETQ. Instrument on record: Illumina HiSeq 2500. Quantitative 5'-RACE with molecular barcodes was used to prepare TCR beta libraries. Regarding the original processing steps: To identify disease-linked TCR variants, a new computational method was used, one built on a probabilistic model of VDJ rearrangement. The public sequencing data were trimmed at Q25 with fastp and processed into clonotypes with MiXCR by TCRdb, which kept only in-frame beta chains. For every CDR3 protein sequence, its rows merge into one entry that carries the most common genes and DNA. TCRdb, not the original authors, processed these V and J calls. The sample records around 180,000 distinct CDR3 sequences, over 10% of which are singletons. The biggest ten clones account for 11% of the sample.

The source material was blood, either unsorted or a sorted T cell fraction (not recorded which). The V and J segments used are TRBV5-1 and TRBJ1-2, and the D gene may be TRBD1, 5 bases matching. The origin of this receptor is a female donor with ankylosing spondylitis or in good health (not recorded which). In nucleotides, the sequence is TGCGCCAGCAGACAAGCCCAGGGTCTACATGGCTACACCTTC. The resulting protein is CASRQAQGLHGYTF.